These T cell receptor beta chains were read from a single sample in a study of regulatory T cells in long-lasting Graves disease. TCRdb called the multiplex PCR reads again in MiXCR, with one record for every CDR3 protein. In the table there are around 450,000 distinct CDR3 sequences, about 15% of which are singletons. These data were likewise used in another study, on T cells in Graves' hyperthyroidism and ophthalmopathy.

This sample comprised peripheral blood mononuclear cells (PBMCs), obtained at new diagnosis, from a patient treated with antithyroid drugs. These receptors originate from a woman in her twenties or thirties with Graves disease. Both conserved end residues are part of each CDR3. The D gene is left open where the match is weak. Rows may omit the clone size; those that give it use once, few, many or a size class.

length	J	size	D	V	CDR3	DNA
15	TRBJ2-7	-	TRBD1	TRBV7-2	CASKKTGVRAYEQYF	TGTGCCAGCAAAAAAACAGGGGTCAGGGCTTACGAGCAGTACTTC
15	TRBJ2-5	few	-	TRBV24-1	CATSDTTERIETQYF	TGTGCCACCAGTGATACGACGGAACGGATAGAGACCCAGTACTTC
14	TRBJ2-1	-	-	TRBV25-1	CASSETGGENEQFF	TGTGCCAGCAGTGAAACTGGGGGTGAGAATGAGCAGTTCTTC
13	TRBJ2-2	few	-	TRBV30	CAWSWGDTGELFF	TGTGCCTGGAGTTGGGGGGACACCGGGGAGCTGTTTTTT
14	TRBJ2-1	many	-	TRBV11-2	CASLGVHPGNEQFF	TGTGCCAGCCTCGGGGTGCATCCTGGGAATGAGCAGTTCTTC
15	TRBJ2-2	many	-	TRBV12-3/TRBV12-4	CASSLEGGSTGELFF	TGTGCCAGCAGTTTAGAGGGAGGCAGCACCGGGGAGCTGTTTTTT
15	TRBJ2-1	-	-	TRBV9	CASSSQVGDYNEQFF	TGTGCCAGCAGCTCCCAAGTGGGTGACTACAATGAGCAGTTCTTC
15	TRBJ2-7	-	TRBD2	TRBV6-1	CASSQLAGSSYEQYF	TGTGCCAGCAGTCAACTAGCGGGGAGCTCCTACGAGCAGTACTTC
14	TRBJ1-1	-	-	TRBV13	CASSLVGGPTEAFF	TGTGCCAGCAGCTTAGTGGGGGGCCCCACTGAAGCTTTCTTT
16	TRBJ2-5	-	TRBD1	TRBV19	CASSMGTGGVLETQYF	TGTGCCAGTAGTATGGGCACAGGGGGCGTTTTGGAGACCCAGTACTTC
17	TRBJ1-3	-	-	TRBV4-1	CASSQGAAAPGGNTIYF	TGCGCCAGCAGCCAAGGTGCGGCAGCCCCGGGTGGAAACACCATATATTTT
12	TRBJ2-7	many	-	TRBV12-3/TRBV12-4	CASSPTRGEQYF	TGTGCCAGCAGTCCCACTCGGGGGGAGCAGTACTTC
15	TRBJ2-2	-	TRBD2	TRBV4-1	CASSPAGGYTGELFF	TGCGCCAGCAGCCCTGCGGGGGGGTACACCGGGGAGCTGTTTTTT
13	TRBJ1-5	-	-	TRBV6-1	CASTLQGDQPQHF	TGTGCCAGCACCCTACAGGGCGATCAGCCCCAGCATTTT
16	TRBJ2-1	-	TRBD2	TRBV4-1	CASSPGASGSYNEQFF	TGCGCCAGCAGCCCGGGTGCTAGCGGGTCCTACAATGAGCAGTTCTTC
16	TRBJ1-1	few	-	TRBV9	CASSVATGMRNTEAFF	TGTGCCAGCAGCGTAGCCACAGGGATGCGGAACACTGAAGCTTTCTTT
14	TRBJ1-1	-	-	TRBV28	CASTWTDSNTEAFF	TGTGCCAGCACCTGGACCGATTCGAACACTGAAGCTTTCTTT
15	TRBJ2-3	-	-	TRBV10-1	CASSPGDSRTDTQYF	TGCGCCAGCAGTCCGGGGGACTCCCGCACAGATACGCAGTATTTT
18	TRBJ2-5	many	TRBD2	TRBV20-1	CSAPPLLAGGPRGETQYF	TGCAGTGCCCCCCCCCTCCTAGCGGGAGGGCCGCGAGGGGAGACCCAGTACTTC
14	TRBJ1-1	many	-	TRBV15	CATSRERGNTEAFF	TGTGCCACCAGCAGAGAACGGGGGAACACTGAAGCTTTCTTT